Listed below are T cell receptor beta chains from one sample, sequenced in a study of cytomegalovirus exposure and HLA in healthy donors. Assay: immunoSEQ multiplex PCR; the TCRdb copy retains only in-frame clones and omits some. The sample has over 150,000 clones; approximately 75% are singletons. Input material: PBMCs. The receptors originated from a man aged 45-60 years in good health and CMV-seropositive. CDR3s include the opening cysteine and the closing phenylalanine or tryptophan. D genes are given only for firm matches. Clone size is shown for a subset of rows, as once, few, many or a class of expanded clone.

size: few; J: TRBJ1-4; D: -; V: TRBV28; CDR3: CASSLLPGGTNEKLFF; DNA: TGTGCCAGCAGTTTATTACCGGGGGGCACTAATGAAAAACTGTTTTTT
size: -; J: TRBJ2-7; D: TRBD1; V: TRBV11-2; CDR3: CASSLAYSGQGNSYEQYF; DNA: TGTGCCAGCAGCTTAGCGTATTCGGGACAGGGAAACTCCTACGAGCAGTACTTC
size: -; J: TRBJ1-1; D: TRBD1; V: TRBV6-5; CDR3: CASSYQGGNTEAFF; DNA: TGTGCCAGCAGTTATCAGGGGGGGAACACTGAAGCTTTCTTT
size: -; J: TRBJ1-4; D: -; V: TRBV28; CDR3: CASSLSGVEKLFF; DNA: TGTGCCAGCAGTTTATCAGGGGTCGAAAAACTGTTTTTT
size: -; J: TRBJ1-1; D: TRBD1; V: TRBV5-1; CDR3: CASSLPGQNEAFF; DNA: TGCGCCAGCAGCTTGCCGGGACAGAATGAAGCTTTCTTT
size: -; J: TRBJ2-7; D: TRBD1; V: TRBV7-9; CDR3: CASSLVVGTGQTQYF; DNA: TGTGCCAGCAGCCTCGTTGTTGGGACAGGGCAAACGCAGTACTTC
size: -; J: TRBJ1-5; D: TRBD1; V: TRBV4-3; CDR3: CASSQWTGWDQPQHF; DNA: TGCGCCAGCAGCCAGTGGACAGGTTGGGATCAGCCCCAGCATTTT
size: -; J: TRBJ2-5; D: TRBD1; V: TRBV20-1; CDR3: CSTGGQETQYF; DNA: TGCAGTACAGGGGGCCAAGAGACCCAGTACTTC
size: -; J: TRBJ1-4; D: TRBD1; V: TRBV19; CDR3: CASTPGQRSNEKLFF; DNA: TGTGCCAGTACCCCGGGACAGAGGTCTAATGAAAAACTGTTTTTT
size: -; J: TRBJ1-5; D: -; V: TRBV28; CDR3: CASSLITGNQPQHF; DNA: TGTGCCAGCAGTTTAATCACAGGAAATCAGCCCCAGCATTTT
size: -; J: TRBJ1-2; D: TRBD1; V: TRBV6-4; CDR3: CASSDSGAGGSQGYTF; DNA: TGTGCCAGCAGTGACTCGGGGGCAGGGGGCTCTCAGGGCTACACCTTC
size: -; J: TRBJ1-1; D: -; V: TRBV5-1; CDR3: CASSRVASTEAFF; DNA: TGCGCCAGCAGCCGGGTCGCGAGTACTGAAGCTTTCTTT
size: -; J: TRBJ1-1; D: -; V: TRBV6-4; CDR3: CASNPQGFVNTEAFF; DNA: TGTGCCAGCAATCCCCAGGGGTTTGTGAACACTGAAGCTTTCTTT
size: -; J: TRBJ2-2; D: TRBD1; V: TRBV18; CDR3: CASSTTGGPNTGELFF; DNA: TGTGCCAGCTCAACTACAGGGGGCCCGAACACCGGGGAGCTGTTTTTT
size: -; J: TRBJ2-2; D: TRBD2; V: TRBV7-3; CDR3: CASSPAGGPRTGELFF; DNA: TGTGCCAGCAGCCCAGCGGGGGGGCCTAGGACCGGGGAGCTGTTTTTT
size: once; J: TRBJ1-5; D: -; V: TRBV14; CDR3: CASSQTGLNQPQHF; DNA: TGTGCCAGCAGCCAAACAGGGCTCAATCAGCCCCAGCATTTT
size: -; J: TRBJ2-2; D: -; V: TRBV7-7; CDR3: CASSLVRGGTGELFF; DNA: TGTGCCAGCAGCTTAGTTAGGGGTGGCACCGGGGAGCTGTTTTTT
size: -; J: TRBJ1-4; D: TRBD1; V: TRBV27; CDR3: CASSSGTGIGELFF; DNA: TGTGCCAGCAGTTCCGGGACAGGTATTGGTGAACTGTTTTTT
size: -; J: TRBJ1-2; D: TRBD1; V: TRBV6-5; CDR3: CASSFDRDGGNYGYTF; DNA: TGTGCCAGCAGTTTTGACAGGGACGGGGGTAACTATGGCTACACCTTC
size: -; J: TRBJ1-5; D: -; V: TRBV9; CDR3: CASSESYSNQPQHF; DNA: TGTGCCAGCAGCGAGTCCTATAGCAATCAGCCCCAGCATTTT
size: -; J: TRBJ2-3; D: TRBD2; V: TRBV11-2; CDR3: CASSPPTSGGAGDTQYF; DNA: TGTGCCAGCAGCCCCCCGACTAGCGGGGGGGCGGGAGATACGCAGTATTTT
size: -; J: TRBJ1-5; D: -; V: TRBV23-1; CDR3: CASSQSGGWTASAQHF; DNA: TGCGCCAGCAGTCAATCTGGGGGGTGGACTGCATCGGCCCAGCATTTT
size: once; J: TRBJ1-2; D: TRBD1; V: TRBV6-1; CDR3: CASTPTGAVGGYTF; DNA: TGTGCCAGCACCCCAACAGGGGCTGTCGGCGGCTACACCTTC
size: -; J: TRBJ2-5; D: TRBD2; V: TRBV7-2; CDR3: CASTISGGSAETQYF; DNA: TGTGCCAGCACCATTAGCGGGGGGTCTGCAGAGACCCAGTACTTC
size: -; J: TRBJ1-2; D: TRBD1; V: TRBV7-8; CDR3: CASSWGPGQENGYTF; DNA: TGTGCCAGCAGCTGGGGGCCGGGACAGGAAAATGGCTACACCTTC
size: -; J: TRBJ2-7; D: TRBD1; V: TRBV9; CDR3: CASSVAPGQPYEQYF; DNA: TGTGCCAGCAGCGTAGCGCCGGGACAGCCCTACGAGCAGTACTTC
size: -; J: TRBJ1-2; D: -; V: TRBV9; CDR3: CASNPVPGHLYGYTF; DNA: TGTGCCAGCAACCCTGTACCGGGACACCTTTATGGCTACACCTTC
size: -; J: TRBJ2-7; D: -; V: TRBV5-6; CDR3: CASSLRGQTYEQYF; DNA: TGTGCCAGCAGCTTGAGAGGACAGACCTACGAGCAGTACTTC